The 26 T cell receptor beta chains below were found in one sample sequenced in a study of HIV-infected patients and healthy controls. TCRdb reanalysed the 5' RACE reads using MiXCR and keeps one entry per CDR3 protein. The sample shows tens of thousands of distinct CDR3 sequences, less than 20% of them seen only once. The sample taken for sequencing was CD4+ T cells from blood. The receptor source for this set is a human donor in good health.

This clonotype was detected ten times or more. The chain combines TRBV6-2 or TRBV6-3 with TRBJ1-1; D not certain. Germline V gene data show CDR1 as MNHEY and CDR2 as SVGEGT. V was pared by 2 bases and J by 1 base, with 8 bases between. CDR3 length: 14 amino acids. CDR3 region: CASSYERRNTEAFF. DNA for the CDR3: TGTGCCAGCAGTTACGAAAGGAGGAACACTGAAGCTTTCTTT.

The sample holds a few counts of this clonotype. CDR3 coding DNA: TGCAGTGCTATCCCCAACACAGATACGCAGTATTTT. Its protein is CSAIPNTDTQYF. This sequence joins TRBV20-1 and TRBJ2-3, with D uncertain. The CDR3 spans 12 residues. Per the germline V gene, CDR1 is DFQATT and CDR2 is SNEGSKA (reference sequence). The germline V and J ends were trimmed by 4 bases and 2 bases, with 7 bases remaining between them.

This clonotype was found many times. The chain couples TRBV20-1 to TRBJ1-5; D remains ambiguous. There are 14 residues in the CDR3. Germline V lookup: CDR1 DFQATT, CDR2 SNEGSKA (reference sequence). The V and J ends lost 0 bases and 4 bases respectively, with 10 bases between them. The DNA of the CDR3 is TGCAGTGCTAGAGATTCAGGTCTGAATCAGCCCCAGCATTTT. This translates into CSARDSGLNQPQHF.

The rearrangement joins TRBV29-1 to TRBJ2-1; no clear D gene. The ends were cut back, 5 bases at V and 4 bases at J, with 21 bases in the middle. The CDR3 extends over 16 amino acids. Germline V gene sequence: CDR1 SQVTM, CDR2 ANQGSEA. The CDR3 DNA follows: TGCAGCGTTCGGACCCTCATTGGCGGAGCGTACAATGAGCAGTTCTTC. Translated, it gives CSVRTLIGGAYNEQFF.

This chain links TRBV20-1 with TRBJ2-5; TRBD2 matches 10 bases. Germline values: CDR1 DFQATT, CDR2 SNEGSKA (reference sequence). This CDR3 is 15 amino acids long. The trim removed 5 bases at V and 4 bases at J, leaving 10 bases unmatched. This CDR3 reads CSARGAGGSGETQYF. CDR3 nucleotides: TGCAGTGCTCGGGGAGCGGGGGGGAGCGGAGAGACCCAGTACTTC.

This clonotype was picked up many times. This chain uses TRBV5-5 with TRBJ2-1; 8 nucleotides align to TRBD1. Germline V gene lookup returns CDR1 SGHKS and CDR2 YYEKEE (reference sequence). The CDR3 consists of 15 residues. V trimming: 6 bases; J trimming: 9 bases; junction bases outside the gene matches: 14. The CDR3 loop is CASTLLQGVSGEQFF. CDR3 DNA: TGTGCCAGCACCTTACTACAGGGGGTAAGCGGTGAGCAGTTCTTC.

The chain combines TRBV11-3 with TRBJ2-7, with a possible D match to TRBD2 (6 bases). This CDR3 has 17 residues. The V gene lost 0 bases and the J gene lost 3 bases, with 18 bases spanning the gap. In germline, CDR1 is SGHNT, CDR2 YENEEA. Here the CDR3 DNA reads TGTGCCAGCAGCTTAGATCGGCGGCAGGGAGGCAGCTACGAGCAGTACTTC. As protein: CASSLDRRQGGSYEQYF.

This clonotype occurred many times. The V and J genes are TRBV3-1 and TRBJ2-5, with 9 bases identical to TRBD1. The CDR3 length is 15 residues. V lost 3 bases to trimming and J lost 5 bases; unmatched junction nucleotides: 7. CDR1 and CDR2 (germline): LGHDT, YNNKEL (reference sequence). The CDR3: CASSQGGQGRETQYF. CDR3 in DNA: TGTGCCAGCAGCCAGGGGGGACAGGGAAGGGAGACCCAGTACTTC.

This clonotype was seen at least ten times. The rearrangement uses TRBV18 and TRBJ1-1; D is possibly TRBD1 (5 bases). Trimming cost V 3 bases and J 4 bases, with 12 bases left between them. This CDR3 spans 14 amino acids. Germline V gives CDR1 KGHSH, CDR2 LQKENI. The CDR3 DNA reads TGTGCCAGCTCACCCCGGCAGGGCGGCACTGAAGCTTTCTTT. Protein: CASSPRQGGTEAFF.

This clonotype was detected a few times. The chain has TRBV20-1 and TRBJ2-7; 11 bases are shared with TRBD1. V shed 2 bases, J shed 3 bases, and the junction held 3 bases outside the gene matches. Germline V CDR1 and CDR2: DFQATT, SNEGSKA (reference sequence). This CDR3 contains 14 residues. The CDR3 reads CSARPGQGGYEQYF. CDR3 bases: TGCAGTGCTAGACCGGGACAGGGGGGCTACGAGCAGTACTTC.

The chain is built from TRBV12-3 or TRBV12-4 and TRBJ1-5, with 11 bases lining up with TRBD1. The CDR3 has 17 residues. Trimming took 4 bases from V and 3 from J; bases not matched to a gene: 8. CDR3 region: CASSSTDRGLDNQPQHF. For the CDR3, the DNA is TGTGCCAGCAGTTCCACGGACAGGGGGCTTGACAATCAGCCCCAGCATTTT.

The table lists this clonotype with a few counts. This rearrangement joins TRBV6-5 to TRBJ2-5, with D tentatively TRBD2 (6 bases). Trimming cost V 2 bases and J 0 bases, with 16 bases left between them. The germline V gene has CDR1 MNHEY and CDR2 SVGAGI. This CDR3 has 17 amino acids. The CDR3 DNA is TGTGCCAGCAGTTACCGTCGGGCGGGACCGTACCAAGAGACCCAGTACTTC. Protein: CASSYRRAGPYQETQYF.

This clonotype was detected ten times or more. The chain is built from TRBV20-1 and TRBJ1-1; a weak D match, TRBD1 (5 bases). CDR1 and CDR2 from the germline V gene are DFQATT and SNEGSKA (reference sequence). The CDR3 covers 12 residues. Trimming left V 4 bases short and J 6 bases short, with 12 bases between. The CDR3 region has the DNA TGCAGTGCTAAAACCACGACAGCTGAAGCTTTCTTT. Residues: CSAKTTTAEAFF.

The chain has TRBV10-3 and TRBJ1-1; D is unresolved. The CDR3 contains 15 residues. The germline gives CDR1 ENHRY, CDR2 SYGVKD. Trimming took off 8 bases at V and 4 bases at J, with 20 bases between the two ends. This chain's CDR3 is CAIGRGSSGSTEAFF. The CDR3 DNA reads TGTGCCATCGGCCGCGGGTCGAGTGGGAGCACTGAAGCTTTCTTT.

This clonotype has ten or more counts. V and J are TRBV12-5 and TRBJ2-5, with no clear D. With 3 bases removed from V and 8 bases from J, the gap between germline ends came to 10 bases. The CDR3 is 12 amino acids. The germline V gene has CDR1 LGHNT and CDR2 FRNRAP. The CDR3 spells CASGFHETTQYF. CDR3 in DNA: TGTGCTAGTGGTTTTCACGAGACAACCCAGTACTTC.

Only a few counts were recorded for this clonotype. This rearrangement joins TRBV30 to TRBJ2-2; 8 bases match TRBD2. The V gene end was trimmed by 0 bases and the J gene end by 2 bases; junction bases not matched to a gene: 11. The CDR3 runs to 18 residues. Germline lookup yields CDR1 GTSNPN and CDR2 SVGIG (reference sequence). The CDR3 sequence is CAWSVSRTSGFNTGELFF. CDR3 coding DNA: TGTGCCTGGAGTGTATCTCGTACTAGCGGATTTAACACCGGGGAGCTGTTTTTT. The variable domain in full, with the rest retrieved from reference TRBV30 and TRBJ2-2, is SQTIHQWPATLVQPVGSPLSLECTVEGTSNPNLYWYRQAAGRGLQLLFYSVGIGQISSEVPQNLSASRPQDRQFILSSKKLLLSDSGFYLCAWSVSRTSGFNTGELFFGEGSRLTVL.

The chain joins TRBV11-2 to TRBJ2-3, with TRBD2 matching 10 bases. CDR1 SGHAT and CDR2 FQNNGV come from the germline V gene. The V segment lost 5 bases and the J segment 3 bases; nucleotides outside the gene matches: 11. The CDR3 totals 17 residues. The CDR3 loop is CASSPPERGGWTDTQYF. The CDR3 region has the DNA TGTGCCAGCAGCCCGCCCGAGCGGGGGGGGTGGACAGATACGCAGTATTTT.

V and J are TRBV5-1 and TRBJ2-3; D unclear. Looked up from germline, CDR1 is SGHRS and CDR2 is YFSETQ. V was shortened by 4 bases and J by 0 bases, with 9 bases between the two germline ends. The CDR3 runs 14 residues. Here the CDR3 DNA reads TGCGCCAGCAGCCTGACATCTAGCACAGATACGCAGTATTTT. Its translation: CASSLTSSTDTQYF.

The chain combines TRBV7-9 with TRBJ1-2, with unresolved D. The CDR3 covers 13 residues. V was cut by 3 bases and J by 8 bases, with 13 bases left in between. Per germline, CDR1 SEHNR and CDR2 FQNEAQ (reference sequence). The CDR3 DNA is TGTGCCAGCAGCTTGGTCCCCATCACAGGCTACACCTTC. Amino acids: CASSLVPITGYTF.

J is TRBJ1-6 and V is TRBV6-5; D not certain. This CDR3 is built from 12 residues. The germline V gene encodes CDR1 MNHEY and CDR2 SVGAGI. The ends were cut back, 2 bases at V and 10 bases at J, with 6 bases in the middle. The CDR3 DNA follows: TGTGCCAGCAGTTACGAGAAATCACCCCTCCACTTT. Translated, it gives CASSYEKSPLHF.

This clonotype was recorded a few times. One end of the junction fails to match germline, which may point to a read error. V and J are TRBV7-2 and TRBJ2-7; 9 bases fit TRBD2. The CDR3 sequence is 14 residues long. The germline gives CDR1 SGHTA, CDR2 FQGNSA. The CDR3 loop reads CASSQTSGEYEQYF. The CDR3 DNA follows: TGTGCAAGCAGCCAGACTAGCGGTGAATACGAGCAGTACTTC.

This clonotype was seen a few times. V is TRBV20-1 and J is TRBJ1-5; possibly TRBD1 for D (6 bases). Per germline, CDR1 DFQATT and CDR2 SNEGSKA (reference sequence). The CDR3 is made up of 15 amino acids. V was cut by 3 bases and J by 3 bases, with 15 bases left in between. The CDR3 here is CSARGPDRDNQPQHF. CDR3 coding DNA: TGCAGTGCTAGGGGACCGGACAGAGACAATCAGCCCCAGCATTTT.

The chain links TRBV18 to TRBJ2-7; D possibly uses TRBD1 or TRBD2 (5 bases each). This CDR3 has 14 amino acids. Germline V lookup: CDR1 KGHSH, CDR2 LQKENI. The V end was cut by 3 bases, the J end by 2 bases, with 11 bases between. CDR3: CASSPLRDPYEQYF. The CDR3 nucleotides are TGTGCCAGCTCACCCCTGAGGGACCCCTACGAGCAGTACTTC. Looking up the rest from reference TRBV18 and TRBJ2-7 gives the full variable domain: NAGVMQNPRHLVRRRGQEARLRCSPMKGHSHVYWYRQLPEEGLKFMVYLQKENIIDESGMPKERFSAEFPKEGPSILRIQQVVRGDSAAYFCASSPLRDPYEQYFGPGTRLTVT.

This clonotype occurred a few times. V gene TRBV5-4 combines with J gene TRBJ2-5, with no clear D. In germline, CDR1 is SGHNT, CDR2 YYREEE (reference sequence). This CDR3 contains 14 residues. The germline V and J ends were trimmed by 1 base and 1 base, with 8 bases remaining between them. The CDR3 sequence is CASSLISRQETQYF. As DNA, the CDR3 is TGTGCCAGCAGCTTGATTAGCCGCCAAGAGACCCAGTACTTC.

The J gene is TRBJ2-1, the V gene TRBV19; D might be TRBD2 (5 bases). The CDR3 totals 13 residues. The V gene lost 9 bases and the J gene lost 4 bases, with 13 bases spanning the gap. Looked up from germline, CDR1 is LNHDA and CDR2 is SQIVND (reference sequence). The CDR3 bases are TGTGCCAGCCAGAAGAGCGGTTACAATGAGCAGTTCTTC. Translating gives CASQKSGYNEQFF.

CDR3 coding DNA: TGCGCCAGCAGCCAAGATAGGGACAGGGGTAACAATCAGCCCCAGCATTTT. Protein sequence: CASSQDRDRGNNQPQHF. The rearrangement links TRBV4-3 to TRBJ1-5; TRBD1 matches at 10 bases. After removal of 0 bases from V and 3 bases from J, the junction contained 5 bases not matched to a gene. Germline loops: CDR1 LGHNA, CDR2 YSLEER. This CDR3 is built from 17 residues.